The 26 T cell receptor beta chains presented below share a single source sample, sequenced in a study of shared clonotypes between healthy human individuals. The protocol was immunoSEQ multiplex PCR, while the TCRdb copy is restricted to in-frame clones and leaves out a portion. Found here are a few hundred thousand clones, around 78% of them singletons; the top ten hold 12%. Sequenced sample: PBMCs. These receptors were obtained from a woman between 35 and 50 years old in good health. Some clones in this sample may be carry-over from other donors' samples.

This clone was seen many times. The chain is built from TRBV14 and TRBJ2-7; 7 nucleotides line up with TRBD2. The CDR3 sequence is 16 residues long. J gave up 0 bases and V 2 bases, and 7 bases lay outside the gene matches. The germline gives CDR1 SGHDN, CDR2 FVKESK. CDR3: CASSQQTSLSSYEQYF. The CDR3 region has the DNA TGTGCCAGCAGCCAACAGACTAGCCTGAGCTCCTACGAGCAGTACTTC. Looking up the rest from reference TRBV14 and TRBJ2-7 gives the full variable domain: EAGVTQFPSHSVIEKGQTVTLRCDPISGHDNLYWYRRVMGKEIKFLLHFVKESKQDESGMPNNRFLAERTGGTYSTLKVQPAELEDSGVYFCASSQQTSLSSYEQYFGPGTRLTVT.

The chain employs TRBV29-1 and TRBJ2-3; D is possibly TRBD1 (6 bases). Germline V gene lookup returns CDR1 SQVTM and CDR2 ANQGSEA. V was cut by 1 base and J by 0 bases, with 14 bases left in between. The CDR3 covers 16 residues. Here the CDR3 reads CSVEAYRTASTDTQYF. In DNA, the CDR3 is TGCAGCGTTGAAGCGTATAGGACAGCTAGCACAGATACGCAGTATTTT.

This clone has only a few counts. J is TRBJ1-2 and V is TRBV28; a possible D gene is TRBD1 (6 bases). V lost 2 bases and J lost 6, with 10 bases in between. Germline CDR1 MDHEN, CDR2 SYDVKM. This CDR3 is 13 amino acids long. The CDR3 DNA reads as TGTGCCAGCAGTTTAGGACAGAAAAATGGCTACACCTTC. Protein: CASSLGQKNGYTF.

J is TRBJ2-1 and V is TRBV5-5, with a weak D call TRBD2 (5 bases). CDR1 and CDR2 (germline): SGHKS, YYEKEE (reference sequence). The CDR3 consists of 15 residues. Trimming took 0 bases from V and 3 from J, leaving 10 bases between them. Here the CDR3 DNA reads TGTGCCAGCAGCTTGGTGGGAGAATACTACAATGAGCAGTTCTTC. Its translation is CASSLVGEYYNEQFF.

This clone was counted only a few times. The same CDR3 is also encoded by other DNA sequences in this sample. This chain uses TRBV11-3 with TRBJ2-7; 9 bases are a match to TRBD2. V shed 1 base, J shed 2 bases, and the junction held 3 bases outside the gene matches. The CDR3 spans 15 residues. The germline gives CDR1 SGHNT, CDR2 YENEEA. This CDR3 is CASSLASGETYEQYF. Here the CDR3 DNA reads TGTGCCAGCAGCTTAGCTAGCGGGGAAACCTACGAGCAGTACTTC.

This chain joins TRBV7-8 and TRBJ2-7, with unresolved D. The germline gives CDR1 SGHVS, CDR2 FQNEAQ. Trimming took off 0 bases at V and 2 bases at J, with 11 bases between the two ends. This CDR3 contains 15 residues. Here the CDR3 reads CASSLAPASTYEQYF. The CDR3 DNA reads TGTGCCAGCAGCTTAGCGCCCGCATCCACCTACGAGCAGTACTTC.

CDR3 nucleotides: TGTGCCAGCAGTCCATCACTAGCGGGAGGGCCGGTCTCTAGCACAGATACGCAGTATTTT. It is translated as CASSPSLAGGPVSSTDTQYF. The chain carries TRBV27 and TRBJ2-3, with 13 bases that match TRBD2. V was clipped by 5 bases and J by 0 bases; unmatched bases: 14. CDR3 length: 20 residues. CDR1 MNHEY and CDR2 SMNVEV come from the germline V gene (reference sequence).

The chain joins TRBV5-8 to TRBJ1-2, with no clear D. In germline, CDR1 is SGHTS, CDR2 YDEGEE. The CDR3 contains 10 residues. V was trimmed by 0 bases and J by 13 bases, leaving 7 bases between them. Here the CDR3 reads CASSLAIGTF. CDR3 DNA sequence: TGTGCCAGCAGCTTGGCAATAGGCACCTTC.

This clone has at least ten counts. Other nucleotide sequences from this sample produce the same CDR3. V and J are TRBV18 and TRBJ1-1, with D tentatively TRBD1 (6 bases). Germline CDR1 KGHSH, CDR2 LQKENI. Trimming removed 3 bases from V and 4 bases from J, with 12 bases in between. This CDR3 is built from 14 residues. DNA for the CDR3: TGTGCCAGCTCACCGCTCACAGGGATCACTGAAGCTTTCTTT. It codes for CASSPLTGITEAFF.

In the case of this clone: A far larger clone is off by one base, so a read error is likely. The rearrangement joins TRBV2 to TRBJ2-7; no reliable D call. Trimming took off 5 bases at V and 4 bases at J, with 12 bases between the two ends. The CDR3 extends over 13 amino acids. CDR1 is SNHLY, CDR2 FYNNEI, per germline. CDR3 residues: CASSNRQPYEQYF. The CDR3 coding sequence is TGTGCCAGCAGTAATAGGCAACCTTACGAGCAGTACTTC.

The chain links TRBV11-2 to TRBJ2-5, with a weak D call TRBD1 (5 bases). The V end was cut by 5 bases, the J end by 4 bases, with 14 bases between. Germline CDR1 SGHAT, CDR2 FQNNGV. This CDR3 has 14 amino acids. The CDR3 bases are TGTGCCAGCAGCGACCCAGGGAAGGTAGAGACCCAGTACTTC. Its protein product is CASSDPGKVETQYF.

The chain recombines TRBV7-6 with TRBJ2-7; D is unclear. V was clipped by 0 bases and J by 0 bases, with 9 bases between them. This CDR3 has 15 residues. The germline V gene encodes CDR1 SGHVS and CDR2 FNYEAQ. CDR3 amino acids: CASSLAVRDSYEQYF. As DNA, the CDR3 is TGTGCCAGCAGCTTAGCTGTCAGAGACTCCTACGAGCAGTACTTC.

J is TRBJ2-6 and V is TRBV29-1, with D maybe TRBD2 (6 bases). The CDR3 length is 14 residues. Germline loops: CDR1 SQVTM, CDR2 ANQGSEA. Between the trimmed V and J ends, which lost 7 bases and 1 base, there was a span of 11 bases. CDR3 in amino acids: CSATRGSGANVLTF. For the CDR3, the DNA is TGCAGCGCTACCCGGGGGTCTGGGGCCAACGTCCTGACTTTC. Full variable domain (outside the CDR3, taken from reference TRBV29-1 and TRBJ2-6): SAVISQKPSRDICQRGTSLTIQCQVDSQVTMMFWYRQQPGQSLTLIATANQGSEATYESGFVIDKFPISRPNLTFSTLTVSNMSPEDSSIYLCSATRGSGANVLTFGAGSRLTVL.

This clone came up once. This chain connects TRBV27 to TRBJ1-1; D uncertain. The CDR3 totals 14 residues. Germline lookup yields CDR1 MNHEY and CDR2 SMNVEV (reference sequence). Trimming took off 8 bases at V and 0 bases at J, with 13 bases between the two ends. CDR3 bases: TGTGCCAGCGGGTGGATTGGACTGAACACTGAAGCTTTCTTT. This sequence encodes CASGWIGLNTEAFF.

The rearrangement links TRBV4-2 to TRBJ2-1; the match to TRBD2 covers 10 bases. This CDR3 is 20 amino acids long. Germline trimming cut 0 bases from V and 1 base from J; bases unmatched to any gene: 12. The V gene's germline CDR1 is LGHNA and CDR2 YNFKEQ. Here the CDR3 reads CASSQDIGAGGLISYNEQFF. The DNA of the CDR3 is TGTGCCAGCAGCCAAGATATAGGAGCGGGAGGGCTCATTTCCTACAATGAGCAGTTCTTC.

The chain links TRBV5-1 to TRBJ2-1, with D perhaps TRBD2 (6 bases). CDR1 is SGHRS, CDR2 YFSETQ, per germline. The CDR3 is 13 residues long. V lost 4 bases, J lost 8 bases, and 13 bases lay in between. CDR3 DNA: TGCGCCAGCAGCCGAGGGCCGGGGGATGAGCAGTTCTTC. As protein: CASSRGPGDEQFF. The full variable domain, completed using reference TRBV5-1 and TRBJ2-1, is KAGVTQTPRYLIKTRGQQVTLSCSPISGHRSVSWYQQTPGQGLQFLFEYFSETQRNKGNFPGRFSGRQFSNSRSEMNVSTLELGDSALYLCASSRGPGDEQFFGPGTRLTVL.

The J gene is TRBJ1-1, the V gene TRBV15; possible D gene TRBD1, 5 bases. Germline CDR1 LNHNV, CDR2 YYDKDF (reference sequence). This CDR3 has 14 residues. V lost 1 base to trimming and J lost 3 bases, with 9 bases between them. CDR3 sequence (DNA): TGTGCCACCAGCAGAGGGGGGGTAGACACTGAAGCTTTCTTT. This encodes CATSRGGVDTEAFF.

This chain links TRBV10-1 with TRBJ2-7; TRBD2 matches at 11 bases. The CDR3 runs to 14 residues. The V gene's germline CDR1 is WNHNN and CDR2 SYGVQD (reference sequence). The trim removed 5 bases at V and 3 bases at J, leaving 3 bases unmatched. CDR3 coding DNA: TGCGCCAGCAGTTTAGCGGGAGGGTTCTACGAGCAGTACTTC. The encoded protein is CASSLAGGFYEQYF.

This chain joins TRBV18 and TRBJ1-3; 7 nucleotides match TRBD1. J was trimmed by 2 bases and V by 5 bases; bases with no gene match: 0. The CDR3 length is 13 residues. CDR1 and CDR2 from the germline V gene are KGHSH and LQKENI. Here the CDR3 reads CASSGTAGNTIYF. In DNA, the CDR3 is TGTGCCAGCTCAGGGACAGCTGGAAACACCATATATTTT.

The V and J genes are TRBV2 and TRBJ1-2; the D gene is possibly TRBD1 (6 bases). The CDR3 length is 14 residues. Germline assignment: CDR1 SNHLY and CDR2 FYNNEI. Trimming removed 4 bases at V and 5 bases at J, with 14 bases between. CDR3 in amino acids: CASSAQGGVYGYTF. DNA of the CDR3: TGTGCCAGCAGTGCTCAAGGGGGGGTTTATGGCTACACCTTC.

V gene TRBV11-1 combines with J gene TRBJ1-2; D unclear. The V gene's germline CDR1 is SGHAT and CDR2 FQDESV (reference sequence). This CDR3 region has 14 residues. The V end was cut by 6 bases, the J end by 5 bases, with 16 bases between. The CDR3, as DNA: TGTGCCAGCAGGCCCCTGGACCACATGTATGGCTACACCTTC. It encodes CASRPLDHMYGYTF.

The chain couples TRBV30 to TRBJ1-5; 8 nucleotides line up with TRBD1. The germline gives CDR1 GTSNPN, CDR2 SVGIG (reference sequence). The CDR3 has 14 residues. Trimming took 6 bases from V and 5 from J; bases not matched to a gene: 9. The CDR3 coding sequence is TGTGCCTGCGAGACAGGGGCGGCGGATCAGCCCCAGCATTTT. It specifies CACETGAADQPQHF.

In DNA, the CDR3 is TGTGCCAGCAGCCTTTGGGGGACTTACTCCTACGAGCAGTACTTC. It yields the protein CASSLWGTYSYEQYF. The chain links TRBV28 to TRBJ2-7, with a tentative D call TRBD2 (6 bases). This CDR3 contains 15 residues. CDR1 is MDHEN and CDR2 is SYDVKM in the germline V gene. The V gene lost 6 bases and the J gene lost 0 bases, with 15 bases spanning the gap. Together with reference TRBV28 and TRBJ2-7, the CDR3 gives the full variable domain: DVKVTQSSRYLVKRTGEKVFLECVQDMDHENMFWYRQDPGLGLRLIYFSYDVKMKEKGDIPEGYSVSREKKERFSLILESASTNQTSMYLCASSLWGTYSYEQYFGPGTRLTVT.

The rearrangement links TRBV29-1 to TRBJ2-3, with 9 bases identical to TRBD1. The germline V gene has CDR1 SQVTM and CDR2 ANQGSEA. The J segment lost 6 bases and the V segment lost 6 bases, leaving 7 bases of the junction unmatched. The CDR3 spans 13 residues. CDR3 DNA: TGCAGCGTCATACAGGGGGCTGGTGATACGCAGTATTTT. Translating gives CSVIQGAGDTQYF.

This clone turned up a few times. The chain couples TRBV11-2 to TRBJ2-1; D may be TRBD1 or TRBD2 (5 bases each). Germline V gene data show CDR1 as SGHAT and CDR2 as FQNNGV. V was shortened by 5 bases and J by 3 bases, with 14 bases between the two germline ends. This CDR3 comprises 15 residues. The CDR3: CASSAPGRNYNEQFF. The CDR3 DNA reads as TGTGCCAGCAGCGCCCCGGGACGGAACTACAATGAGCAGTTCTTC.

The rearrangement joins TRBV28 to TRBJ2-1, with D uncertain. CDR3 length equals 12 residues. Germline assignment: CDR1 MDHEN and CDR2 SYDVKM. V dropped 3 bases and J dropped 6 bases, with 6 bases sitting between them. CDR3 DNA: TGTGCCAGCAGTTTTTCGCCCAATGAGCAGTTCTTC. This gives the protein CASSFSPNEQFF.